This T cell receptor beta chain appears in the sequencing data of a study of identical twins. Unique molecular identifiers were present on the cDNA, which also gained a universal primer site by template switching. TCRdb fed the 5' RACE reads into MiXCR, producing one record per CDR3 protein. The table lists approximately 1.8 million distinct CDR3 sequences, about 31% of them singletons, with approximately 0.29% in the top ten. Overall study findings and caveats: An excess of low generation probability was shown by twin-shared out-of-frame alpha sequences. A lower insertion count was a feature of abundant cord blood beta clonotypes, with no such feature in memory repertoires.

On this clonotype: Its matching antigen is unknown.

CDR1 is KGHDR, CDR2 SFDVKD, per germline. The CDR3 loop spans 16 amino acids. Unmatched junction bases numbered 9, after V lost 3 bases and J lost 6 bases. The receptor comes from a newborn girl in good health. V usage is TRBV24-1 and J usage is TRBJ2-1; 8 bases map to TRBD1. What was sequenced was cord blood. The CDR3: CATSDPDRDEGNEQFF. In nucleotides, the CDR3 is TGTGCCACCAGTGATCCGGACAGGGACGAGGGCAATGAGCAGTTCTTC.